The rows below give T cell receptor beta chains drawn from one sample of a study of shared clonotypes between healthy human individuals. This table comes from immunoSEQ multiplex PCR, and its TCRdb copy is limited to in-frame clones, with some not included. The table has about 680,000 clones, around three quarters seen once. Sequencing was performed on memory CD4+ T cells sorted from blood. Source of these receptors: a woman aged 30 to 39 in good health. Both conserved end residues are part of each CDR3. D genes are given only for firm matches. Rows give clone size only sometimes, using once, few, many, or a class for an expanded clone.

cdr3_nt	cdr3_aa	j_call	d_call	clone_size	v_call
TGTGCCAGCAGCTTAGGACTAGCGGGAGAACGGCAGCACTTC	CASSLGLAGERQHF	TRBJ2-7	TRBD2	.	TRBV7-3
TGTGCCAGCAGCCAAGCAGGGACTACCTACGAGCAGTACTTC	CASSQAGTTYEQYF	TRBJ2-7	TRBD2	.	TRBV4-2
TGTGCCAGCAGTGGGACAGGGGTAAGGCAGCCCCAGCATTTT	CASSGTGVRQPQHF	TRBJ1-5	TRBD1	.	TRBV2
TGCAGTGGTCCGAGAGAAGAGACCCAGTACTTC	CSGPREETQYF	TRBJ2-5	.	.	TRBV20-1
TGTGCCAGCTCCCGCGAGGACTCCCAGTTCTTC	CASSREDSQFF	TRBJ2-1	.	.	TRBV18
TGCGCCAGCAGCTCGACTGCTGGCAGCCCTAGCACAGATACGCAGTATTTT	CASSSTAGSPSTDTQYF	TRBJ2-3	.	.	TRBV5-1
TGTGCCAGCAGTGACGATTTGGGTCGGGAGCAGTTCTTC	CASSDDLGREQFF	TRBJ2-1	.	.	TRBV2
TGTGCCAGCAGTGAAGGAAGGGGCACCGGGGAGCTGTTTTTT	CASSEGRGTGELFF	TRBJ2-2	.	few	TRBV6-1
TGTGCCAGCTCACTAGTTAGCGGGAGAGGCTCCTACGAGCAGTACTTC	CASSLVSGRGSYEQYF	TRBJ2-7	TRBD2	.	TRBV18
TGTGCCAGCAGCTATTCAGGGGGCGCTTCCGGGGAGCTGTTTTTT	CASSYSGGASGELFF	TRBJ2-2	TRBD1	.	TRBV2